What follows describes a single TCR beta chain. Its antigen is unknown. This entry comes from a study of siplizumab effects on memory and regulatory T cells. Study-level results: The alloresponse seemed to draw substantially on naive T cells, which appeared more diverse than memory cells. Of the proliferating CD4+ or CD8+ clones, roughly 75-95% lacked a naive or memory phenotype that could be assigned.

The protocol was immunoSEQ multiplex PCR, while the TCRdb copy is restricted to in-frame clones and leaves out a portion. This table has some 100,000 clones, over 85% appearing once. In germline, CDR1 is MNHNS, CDR2 SASEGT. After removal of 4 bases from V and 0 bases from J, the junction contained 1 base not matched to a gene. CDR3 length equals 15 residues. V is TRBV6-1 and J is TRBJ2-1, with 9 bases identical to TRBD2. This sequence originates from a human donor in good health. The sample consisted of CD8+ T cells sorted from blood. The CDR3 nucleotides are TGTGCCAGCAGTGGGGGACTAGCCTCCTACAATGAGCAGTTCTTC. Translation: CASSGGLASYNEQFF.